This T cell receptor (beta chain) was captured in a study of T cells in Graves' hyperthyroidism and ophthalmopathy. Uncontrolled infection, other autoimmune disease, pregnancy or lactation disqualified patients from enrolment. PBMCs were collected from an approximately 9 ml volume of fresh peripheral blood. Trimming cost V 1 base and J 2 bases; bases outside gene matches: 7. This CDR3 contains 15 residues. CDR1 is DFQATT, CDR2 SNEGSKA, per germline (reference sequence). Amplification of TCR beta CDR3 regions used RNA as the template. RT-PCR in the first round (using the HTBI primer set) targeted the TCR CDR3. A single record per CDR3 protein comes from TCRdb applying MiXCR to the multiplex PCR reads. The repertoire holds 300,000 to 400,000 distinct CDR3 sequences, with around 13% as singletons.

The source is a woman in her fifties or sixties with Graves' hyperthyroidism. The rearrangement links TRBV20-1 to TRBJ1-1; 7 bases align to TRBD1. The sample was blood. CDR3 in amino acids: CSARGRTGVNTEAFF. The CDR3 DNA sequence: TGCAGTGCTAGAGGTCGGACAGGCGTTAACACTGAAGCTTTCTTT.